The clone carrying this T cell receptor (beta chain) appeared many times. Its antigen is not identified. These data belong to a study of T cells in Graves' hyperthyroidism and ophthalmopathy. As for the study in general: Peripheral blood was acquired at first diagnosis, ahead of any therapy whatsoever.

Study-level points and caveats: Prediction of ophthalmopathy progression came a median around 6 months pre-onset.

Patients aged 18 to 65 had newly diagnosed hyperthyroidism of under 2 months' duration. PBMCs were collected from an approximately 9 ml volume of fresh peripheral blood. Amplified TCR beta CDR3 regions came from RNA transcripts. The HTBI set primed first-round TCR CDR3 RT-PCR. TCRdb re-analysed the multiplex PCR reads in MiXCR, keeping a single row per CDR3 protein. The repertoire consists of 130,000 to 150,000 distinct CDR3 sequences, with roughly 23% occurring once and the leading ten covering roughly 71%. Sequenced: blood. This TCR came from a woman aged 45-65 years with Graves' hyperthyroidism that later progressed to Graves' ophthalmopathy.

This CDR3 is CATSDLMMAGNTEAFF. In DNA, the CDR3 is TGTGCCACCAGTGATTTGATGATGGCCGGGAACACTGAAGCTTTCTTT. The chain couples TRBV24-1 to TRBJ1-1; D gene unclear. CDR3 size: 16 residues. Per germline, CDR1 KGHDR and CDR2 SFDVKD. Trimming left V 0 bases short and J 1 base short, with 11 bases between.